A selection of T cell receptor beta chains follows, all from one sample in a study of blood T cell repertoires in COVID-19. Produced via immunoSEQ multiplex PCR; TCRdb's table is partial and in-frame only. The table lists under 250,000 clones, around 84% of them singletons. The sample comprised PBMCs or T cells enriched from blood (not recorded which). These TCRs come from a man aged 30 to 39 with acute COVID-19. Both conserved end residues are part of each CDR3. Each record gives: V gene, D gene, J gene, clone size, CDR3 DNA, CDR3 protein. A D gene is named only where the DNA matches it firmly. A row's size may be missing; if present it is once, few, many or a size class.

>TRBV3-1/TRBV3-2|NA|TRBJ2-3|NA
TGTGCCAGCAGCCAAGATGATTTAATAGCGTTATCATCAGATACGCAGTATTTT
CASSQDDLIALSSDTQYF
>TRBV2|TRBD1|TRBJ2-3|NA
TGTGCCAGCAGTCCCACAGGGGTCCCAGGAGATACGCAGTATTTT
CASSPTGVPGDTQYF
>TRBV25-1|NA|TRBJ2-3|NA
TGTGCCAGCAGGGCGGGATGGTCCACAGATACGCAGTATTTT
CASRAGWSTDTQYF
>TRBV30|TRBD1|TRBJ1-6|NA
TGTGCCTGGAGAGGGGGCGGAGCCTATAATTCACCCCTCCACTTT
CAWRGGGAYNSPLHF
>TRBV19|NA|TRBJ2-7|once
TGTGCCAGTAGTCCCCGACAGACCTTAGCCTACGAGCAGTACTTC
CASSPRQTLAYEQYF
>TRBV2|NA|TRBJ1-2|NA
TGTGCCAGCTCTTACTATGGCTACACCTTC
CASSYYGYTF
>TRBV7-2|NA|TRBJ2-1|NA
TGTGCCAGCAGCCCGCACGCCGGGAGAGGAGTGAATGAGCAGTTCTTC
CASSPHAGRGVNEQFF
>TRBV19|NA|TRBJ1-4|NA
TGTGCCAGTAGTAAGGCCGGGAGCGATGAAAAACTGTTTTTT
CASSKAGSDEKLFF
>TRBV5-4|TRBD2|TRBJ2-1|NA
TGTGCCAGCAGGCCACTAGCGAGCGATGAGCAGTTCTTC
CASRPLASDEQFF
>TRBV11-2|TRBD2|TRBJ2-7|NA
TGTGCCAGCAGGGCTAGCGGTGCCTCCTACGAGCAGTACTTC
CASRASGASYEQYF
>TRBV3-1/TRBV3-2|TRBD1|TRBJ1-4|NA
TGTGCCAGCAGCGAAGGGGGCAGGGGGCTGTTTTTT
CASSEGGRGLFF
>TRBV7-6|NA|TRBJ1-4|NA
TGTGCCAGCAGCTTGACAGACTCTAATGAAAAACTGTTTTTT
CASSLTDSNEKLFF
>TRBV7-9|TRBD1|TRBJ1-5|NA
TGTGCCAGCAGCCGGACAGGGAGCAATCAGCCCCAGCATTTT
CASSRTGSNQPQHF
>TRBV4-1|TRBD1|TRBJ1-1|NA
TGCGCCAGCAGCCAGGGCCTGACAGGGAAACGCGAAGCTTTCTTT
CASSQGLTGKREAFF
>TRBV29-1|NA|TRBJ2-1|once
TGCAGCTGCCGGGACTGGGCGGGTGAGCAGTTCTTC
CSCRDWAGEQFF
>TRBV5-4|NA|TRBJ2-2|NA
TGTGCCAGCAGCTTGACGGGACAGAACACCGGGGAGCTGTTTTTT
CASSLTGQNTGELFF
>TRBV2|NA|TRBJ1-1|NA
TGTGCCGTCCTCTTCGGGAGGAACACTGAAGCTTTCTTT
CAVLFGRNTEAFF
>TRBV5-1|TRBD1|TRBJ2-5|NA
TGCGCCAGCAGCCATCACCCGGGACAGGGGGAAGGAGAGACCCAGTACTTC
CASSHHPGQGEGETQYF
>TRBV2|NA|TRBJ2-5|few
TGTGCCAGCAGTGATCGACAGCAAGAGACCCAGTACTTC
CASSDRQQETQYF
>TRBV19|NA|TRBJ1-5|few
TGTGCCAGTAATTCGCGGCAGGGGCGCAATCAGCCCCAGCATTTT
CASNSRQGRNQPQHF
>TRBV12-3/TRBV12-4|NA|TRBJ1-1|NA
TGTGCCAGCAGCCCCAATTACAGGGAAGCTTTCTTT
CASSPNYREAFF
>TRBV15|TRBD1|TRBJ1-2|NA
TGTGCCACCAGCAAAAAAAGACAGGGGGCCGCCTATGGCTACACCTTC
CATSKKRQGAAYGYTF
>TRBV6-2/TRBV6-3|NA|TRBJ1-4|few
TGTGCCAGCAGTACCGGGGGGGGGTCGTCGTTTGAACTGTTTTTT
CASSTGGGSSFELFF
>TRBV7-9|TRBD2|TRBJ2-7|NA
TGTGCCAGCAGCCTCCAGGGTAGCGGGTCCTACGAGCAGTACTTC
CASSLQGSGSYEQYF
>TRBV5-6|NA|TRBJ2-6|NA
TGTGCCAGCAGCTATATCCGGGACTTCTCTGGGGCCAACGTCCTGACTTTC
CASSYIRDFSGANVLTF
>TRBV7-9|NA|TRBJ2-2|NA
TGTGCCAGCAGCTCGGGCACCGGGGAGCTGTTTTTT
CASSSGTGELFF
>TRBV2|NA|TRBJ1-5|NA
TGTGCCAGCAGTGATGGACAGCGACCGGGTCAGCCCCAGCATTTT
CASSDGQRPGQPQHF
>TRBV7-6|NA|TRBJ2-3|NA
TGTGCCAGCAGCTTATTAAACACACCCGGCACAGATACGCAGTATTTT
CASSLLNTPGTDTQYF
>TRBV24-1|TRBD1|TRBJ2-7|NA
TGTGCCACCAGCCGACAGGGGACCTCCTACGAGCAGTACTTC
CATSRQGTSYEQYF
>TRBV12-3/TRBV12-4|TRBD1|TRBJ1-2|few
TGTGCCAGCAGTTGGACAGGGGGCTATGGCTACACCTTC
CASSWTGGYGYTF
>TRBV30|NA|TRBJ2-2|NA
TGTGCCTGGAGTGGACTAGACGGGGAGCTGTTTTTT
CAWSGLDGELFF
>TRBV7-9|TRBD1|TRBJ2-3|NA
TGTGCCAGCAGTTACCTCGGACAGGGGGTGCCAGATACGCAGTATTTT
CASSYLGQGVPDTQYF
>TRBV6-1|NA|TRBJ1-6|few
TGTGCCAGCAGTTATTTAAACAGGGATTCACCCCTCCACTTT
CASSYLNRDSPLHF
>TRBV2|NA|TRBJ1-5|NA
TGTGCCAGCAGTCGACAGGTCGGAGGCAATCAGCCCCAGCATTTT
CASSRQVGGNQPQHF
>TRBV5-5|NA|TRBJ1-5|NA
TGTGCCAGCAGCCTGACTAGTATCGGTCCTAGCAATCAGCCCCAGCATTTT
CASSLTSIGPSNQPQHF
>TRBV5-7|NA|TRBJ1-6|NA
TGTGCCAGCAGCCCGGGGAGGGGCTTTCGCTCACCCCTCCACTTT
CASSPGRGFRSPLHF
>TRBV5-1|NA|TRBJ1-1|NA
TGCGCCAGCAGCTTGGAGCGCCTCAGGGAGGAAAACACTGAAGCTTTCTTT
CASSLERLREENTEAFF
>TRBV5-4|TRBD2|TRBJ2-7|NA
TGTGCCAGCAGCGGACTGGGACTAGCGGGGGGTACCGAGCAGTACTTC
CASSGLGLAGGTEQYF
>TRBV5-4|NA|TRBJ2-2|NA
TGTGCCAGCAGACCCCCAGAGAACACCGGGGAGCTGTTTTTT
CASRPPENTGELFF
>TRBV5-1|NA|TRBJ1-2|once
TGCGCCAGCAGCTTGGACAGTTATGGCTACACCTTC
CASSLDSYGYTF
>TRBV29-1|TRBD1|TRBJ1-1|NA
TGCAGCTCGGGTGGGGGACAGGCGGACACTGAAGCTTTCTTT
CSSGGGQADTEAFF
>TRBV18|TRBD1|TRBJ1-4|NA
TGTGCCAGCTCACTGGGACAGGGGACAACTAATGAAAAACTGTTTTTT
CASSLGQGTTNEKLFF
>TRBV7-3|TRBD1|TRBJ1-2|NA
TGTGCCAGCAGCCGGGGACAGGGTGGCGGCTACACCTTC
CASSRGQGGGYTF
>TRBV24-1|NA|TRBJ1-2|NA
TGTGCCACCAGTGATTCGCGGGGACTGGAAGGCTACACCTTC
CATSDSRGLEGYTF
>TRBV23-1|TRBD1|TRBJ2-7|many
TGCGCCAGCAGTCCTCCCTGGACAGGGGCCTACGAGCAGTACTTC
CASSPPWTGAYEQYF
>TRBV10-1|NA|TRBJ2-7|NA
TGCGCCAGCAGTGAAGGGGGGAGGGGCGAGCAGTACTTC
CASSEGGRGEQYF
>TRBV18|TRBD1|TRBJ1-3|NA
TGTGCCAGCTCACCACGACAGGGGGACCGAAACACCATATATTTT
CASSPRQGDRNTIYF
>TRBV19|NA|TRBJ1-2|NA
TGTGCCAGTAGCCCTACACAGGGTGGCTATGGCTACACCTTC
CASSPTQGGYGYTF
>TRBV15|NA|TRBJ2-1|NA
TGTGCCACCAGCAGAGTCGTCCGGGGTGACAATGAGCAGTTCTTC
CATSRVVRGDNEQFF
>TRBV6-5|NA|TRBJ1-4|NA
TGTGCCAGCAGTTACTCCCGGCGGGCCGGGGAAAAACTGTTTTTT
CASSYSRRAGEKLFF
>TRBV6-5|NA|TRBJ2-6|once
TGTGCCAGCAGTCCGTCCGGTGGGGCCAACGTCCTGACTTTC
CASSPSGGANVLTF